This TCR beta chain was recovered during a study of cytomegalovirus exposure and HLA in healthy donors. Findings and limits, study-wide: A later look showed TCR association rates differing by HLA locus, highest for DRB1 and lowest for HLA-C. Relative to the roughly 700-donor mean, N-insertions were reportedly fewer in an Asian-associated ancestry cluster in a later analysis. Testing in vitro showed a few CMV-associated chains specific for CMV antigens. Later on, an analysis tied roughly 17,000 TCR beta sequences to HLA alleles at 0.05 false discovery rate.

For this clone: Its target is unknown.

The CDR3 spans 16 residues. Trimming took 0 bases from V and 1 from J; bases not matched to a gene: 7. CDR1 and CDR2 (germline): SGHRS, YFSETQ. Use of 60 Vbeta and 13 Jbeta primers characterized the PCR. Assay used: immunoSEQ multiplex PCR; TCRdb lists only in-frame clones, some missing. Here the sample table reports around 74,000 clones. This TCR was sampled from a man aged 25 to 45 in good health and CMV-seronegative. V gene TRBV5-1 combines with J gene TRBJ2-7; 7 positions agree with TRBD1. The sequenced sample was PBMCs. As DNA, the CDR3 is TGCGCCAGCAGCTTGGCCCCGCACAGGGGTTCCTACGAGCAGTACTTC. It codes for CASSLAPHRGSYEQYF.